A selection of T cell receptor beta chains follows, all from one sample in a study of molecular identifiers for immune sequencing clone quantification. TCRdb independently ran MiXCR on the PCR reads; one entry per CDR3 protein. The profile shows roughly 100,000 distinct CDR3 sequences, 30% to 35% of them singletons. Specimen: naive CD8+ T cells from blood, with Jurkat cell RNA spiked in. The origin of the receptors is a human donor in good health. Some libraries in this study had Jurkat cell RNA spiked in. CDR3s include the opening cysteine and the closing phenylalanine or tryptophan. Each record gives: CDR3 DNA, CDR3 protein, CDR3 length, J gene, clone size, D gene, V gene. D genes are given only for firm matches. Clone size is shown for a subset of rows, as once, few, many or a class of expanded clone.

TGTGCCAGCAGCAAACAGCGACAGGGTGGTGAAAAACTGTTTTTT,CASSKQRQGGEKLFF,15,TRBJ1-4,few,TRBD1,TRBV7-6
TGTGCCAGCAGCCGTAGCGGGAGCCCCTACGAGCAGTACTTC,CASSRSGSPYEQYF,14,TRBJ2-7,many,TRBD2,TRBV5-4
TGTGCCAGCAGGGGACTAGCGGGAGCCGGGTACGAGCAGTACTTC,CASRGLAGAGYEQYF,15,TRBJ2-7,few,TRBD2,TRBV28
TGTGCCAGCAGCGTAGCGGCCGACTCCTACGAGCAGTACTTC,CASSVAADSYEQYF,14,TRBJ2-7,-,-,TRBV9
TGCGCCAGCAGCCCAGCTGAGGGGCTTGGACAGCCCCAGCATTTT,CASSPAEGLGQPQHF,15,TRBJ1-5,few,-,TRBV4-1
TGTGCCAGCAGGAACCGGGACGGCCGCACAGATACGCGGTATTTT,CASRNRDGRTDTRYF,15,TRBJ2-3,-,-,TRBV6-5
TGTGCCAGCAGCTCTGGACAGGCGTCCGAGCAGTACTTC,CASSSGQASEQYF,13,TRBJ2-7,many,TRBD1,TRBV13
TGTGCCAGCAGCCAAACGCAGGGGATGGAGACCCAGTACTTC,CASSQTQGMETQYF,14,TRBJ2-5,-,-,TRBV14
TGTGCCAGCAGACAAGGACATACCAAAAACATTCAGTACTTC,CASRQGHTKNIQYF,14,TRBJ2-4,-,-,TRBV6-5
TGTGCCAGCAGCTCCGGGACAGGGATGCAAGAACAGTTTTTT,CASSSGTGMQEQFF,14,TRBJ1-4,-,TRBD1,TRBV7-2
TGTGCCAGCAGTTACTCTAGCGAGCCCTACAATGAGCAGTTCTTC,CASSYSSEPYNEQFF,15,TRBJ2-1,-,-,TRBV6-5
TGTGCCAGCGGAACAATTAGCGGGAGCGCAGATACGCAGTATTTT,CASGTISGSADTQYF,15,TRBJ2-3,many,TRBD2,TRBV7-9
TGTGCCTGCAGTGAACCTAGCGGAAATGAGCAGTTCTTC,CACSEPSGNEQFF,13,TRBJ2-1,-,TRBD2,TRBV25-1
TGTGCCAGCAGTTTACTAGGACAGGGGAGTCAAGAGACCCAGTACTTC,CASSLLGQGSQETQYF,16,TRBJ2-5,-,TRBD1,TRBV27
TGTGCCAGCAGCCCTGATACAGTGACGAACACTGAAGCTTTCTTT,CASSPDTVTNTEAFF,15,TRBJ1-1,many,-,TRBV6-2/TRBV6-3
TGTGCCAGCAGCCTAGGGACAGCGGGCACAGATACGCAGTATTTT,CASSLGTAGTDTQYF,15,TRBJ2-3,many,TRBD1,TRBV7-6
TGTGCCAGCATGCCCGGCGTATACGAGCAGTACTTC,CASMPGVYEQYF,12,TRBJ2-7,-,-,TRBV6-1
TGCGCCAGCAGCGCGACAGGGGAGAGGCGGCTACGGACCTTC,CASSATGERRLRTF,14,TRBJ1-2,many,TRBD1,TRBV5-1
TGTGCCAGCCACGCCGGGGGGCTAGAGACCCAGTACTTC,CASHAGGLETQYF,13,TRBJ2-5,-,-,TRBV12-3/TRBV12-4
TGCGCCAGCAGTGAGTACCAACAGGTTTACAATGAGCAGTTCTTC,CASSEYQQVYNEQFF,15,TRBJ2-1,few,-,TRBV10-1
TGCGCCAGCAGCCAAGTAGGGCCGGGAGAGCAGTACTTC,CASSQVGPGEQYF,13,TRBJ2-7,-,-,TRBV4-1
TGTGCCAGCAGTTATGGGAGCTCCTACAATGAGCAGTTCTTC,CASSYGSSYNEQFF,14,TRBJ2-1,-,-,TRBV6-5
TGTGCCTGCAGCTTAGGTCCAGCGGGAGAAACAGATACGCAGTATTTT,CACSLGPAGETDTQYF,16,TRBJ2-3,-,TRBD2,TRBV13